This TCR beta chain was profiled in a study of CD8 T cells in acute hepatitis C reinfection. The study, taken as a whole, reports: Few CDR3s matched those for other epitopes. Preferential TRBV04 and TRBV06 usage appeared in all groups and was not explained by the naive pool.

The ends were cut back, 4 bases at V and 5 bases at J, with 15 bases in the middle. This CDR3 has 14 amino acids. Germline-derived CDR1 and CDR2 are SGDLS and YYNGEE. Comment on this clone: Antigen: not known.

Repertoires were generated with immunoSEQ multiplex PCR, while TCRdb's copy carries only in-frame clones and drops some. The sample carries tens of thousands of clones, more than 75% recorded once. Specified time point: naive CD8 control sorted from an acute-time-point sample. Montreal Hepatitis C Cohort donors who inject drugs were seen every 3 months. This TCR was recovered from a man aged 30-40 years with chronic hepatitis C. The rearrangement uses TRBV9 and TRBJ1-2; TRBD1 is a possible D gene (5 bases). Input material: naive CD8+ T cells from PBMCs. CDR3 DNA: TGTGCCAGCAGCTCGCGGGACTTCGGGTATGGCTACACCTTC. Translating it yields CASSSRDFGYGYTF. The whole variable domain, filled in from reference TRBV9 and TRBJ1-2, reads DSGVTQTPKHLITATGQRVTLRCSPRSGDLSVYWYQQSLDQGLQFLIQYYNGEERAKGNILERFSAQQFPDLHSELNLSSLELGDSALYFCASSSRDFGYGYTFGSGTRLTVV.